This record looks at one T cell receptor beta chain sequence and its context. Its target is unknown. This CDR3 is 15 amino acids long. Looked up from germline, CDR1 is SGHVS and CDR2 is FQNEAQ. V was clipped by 5 bases and J by 1 base, with 15 bases between them. These data are taken from a study of T cell responses to AZD1222 COVID-19 vaccine. The table came from immunoSEQ multiplex PCR; TCRdb's copy has only in-frame clones and leaves some out. The sample has 100,000 or so clones; 70% to 90% are singletons. Regarding the study as a whole: Vaccine-associated CD4 TCRs ranged over spike, dominating at 160-218 and 743-854. After two AZD1222 doses, spike-specific TCR breadth and depth rose versus day 0.

The V gene is TRBV7-8, the J gene TRBJ2-7; tentative D call: TRBD1 (5 bases). Here the sequenced sample was peripheral blood, taken on day 0 of AZD1222 vaccination. This receptor was identified in an adult in good health. The CDR3, as DNA: TGTGCCAGCAGCGAACGACAGTTTTCTTCCTACGAGCAGTACTTC. Protein product: CASSERQFSSYEQYF. Full variable domain (outside the CDR3, taken from reference TRBV7-8 and TRBJ2-7): GAGVSQSPRYKVAKRGQDVALRCDPISGHVSLFWYQQALGQGPEFLTYFQNEAQLDKSGLPSDRFFAERPEGSVSTLKIQRTQQEDSAVYLCASSERQFSSYEQYFGPGTRLTVT.